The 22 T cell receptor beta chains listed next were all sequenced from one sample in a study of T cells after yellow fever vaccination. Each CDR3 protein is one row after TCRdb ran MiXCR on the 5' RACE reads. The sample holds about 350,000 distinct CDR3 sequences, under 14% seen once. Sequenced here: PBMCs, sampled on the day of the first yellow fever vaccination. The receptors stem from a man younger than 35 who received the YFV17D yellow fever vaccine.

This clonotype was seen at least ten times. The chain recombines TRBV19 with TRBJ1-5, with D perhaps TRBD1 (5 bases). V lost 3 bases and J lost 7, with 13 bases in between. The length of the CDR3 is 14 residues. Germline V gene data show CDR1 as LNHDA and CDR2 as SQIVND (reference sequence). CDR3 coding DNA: TGTGCCAGTAGTATCACCGGGGGTAGGCAGCCCCAGCATTTT. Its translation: CASSITGGRQPQHF. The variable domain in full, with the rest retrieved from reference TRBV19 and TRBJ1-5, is DGGITQSPKYLFRKEGQNVTLSCEQNLNHDAMYWYRQDPGQGLRLIYYSQIVNDFQKGDIAEGYSVSREKKESFPLTVTSAQKNPTAFYLCASSITGGRQPQHFGDGTRLSIL.

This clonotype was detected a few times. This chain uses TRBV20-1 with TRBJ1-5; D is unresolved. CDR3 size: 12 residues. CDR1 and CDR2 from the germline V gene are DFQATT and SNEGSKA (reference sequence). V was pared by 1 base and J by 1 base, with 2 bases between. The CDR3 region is CSARGSNQPQHF. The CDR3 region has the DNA TGCAGTGCTAGAGGGAGCAATCAGCCCCAGCATTTT.

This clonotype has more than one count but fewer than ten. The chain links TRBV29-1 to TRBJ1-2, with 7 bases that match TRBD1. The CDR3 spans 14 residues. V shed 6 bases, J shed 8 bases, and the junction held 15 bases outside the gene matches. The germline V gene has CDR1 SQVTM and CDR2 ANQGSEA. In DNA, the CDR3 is TGCAGCGTCTCTATCCTAGACAGGGCGGGGGGCTACACCTTC. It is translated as CSVSILDRAGGYTF.

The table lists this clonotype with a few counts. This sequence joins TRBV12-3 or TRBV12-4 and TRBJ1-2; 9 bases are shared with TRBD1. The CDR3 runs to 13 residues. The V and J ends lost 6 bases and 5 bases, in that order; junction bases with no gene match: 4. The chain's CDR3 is CASRTGGSYGYTF. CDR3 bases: TGTGCCAGCAGGACAGGGGGATCTTATGGCTACACCTTC.

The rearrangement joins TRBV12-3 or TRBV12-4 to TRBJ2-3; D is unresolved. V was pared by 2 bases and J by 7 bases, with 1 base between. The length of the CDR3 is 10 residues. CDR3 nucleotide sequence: TGTGCCAGCAGTTTATATACGCAGTATTTT. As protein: CASSLYTQYF.

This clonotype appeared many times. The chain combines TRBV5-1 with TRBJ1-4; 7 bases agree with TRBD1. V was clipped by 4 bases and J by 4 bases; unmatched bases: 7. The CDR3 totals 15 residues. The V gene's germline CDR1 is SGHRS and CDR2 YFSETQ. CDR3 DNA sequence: TGCGCCAGCAGCGCCTCGGGACAGAATAATGAAAAACTGTTTTTT. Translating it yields CASSASGQNNEKLFF.

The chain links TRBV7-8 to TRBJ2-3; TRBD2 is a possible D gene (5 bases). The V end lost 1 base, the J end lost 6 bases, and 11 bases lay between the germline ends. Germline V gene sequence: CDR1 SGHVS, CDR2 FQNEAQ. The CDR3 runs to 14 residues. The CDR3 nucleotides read TGTGCCAGCAGCTTAGGGCCTAGCTGGGATACGCAGTATTTT. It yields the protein CASSLGPSWDTQYF.

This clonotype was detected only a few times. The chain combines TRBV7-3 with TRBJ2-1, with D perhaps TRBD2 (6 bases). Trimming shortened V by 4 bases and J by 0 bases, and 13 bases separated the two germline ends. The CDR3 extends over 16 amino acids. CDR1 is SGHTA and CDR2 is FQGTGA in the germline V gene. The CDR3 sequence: CASSYTAGSSYNEQFF. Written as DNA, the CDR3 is TGTGCCAGCAGCTACACGGCGGGGAGCTCCTACAATGAGCAGTTCTTC.

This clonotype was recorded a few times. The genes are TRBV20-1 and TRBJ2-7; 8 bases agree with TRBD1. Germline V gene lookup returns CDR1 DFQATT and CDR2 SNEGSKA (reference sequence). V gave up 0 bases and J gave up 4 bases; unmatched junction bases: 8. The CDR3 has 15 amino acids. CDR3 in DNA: TGCAGTGCTAGAGATCTGGGCAGGGGGCGGTACGAGCAGTACTTC. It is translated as CSARDLGRGRYEQYF.

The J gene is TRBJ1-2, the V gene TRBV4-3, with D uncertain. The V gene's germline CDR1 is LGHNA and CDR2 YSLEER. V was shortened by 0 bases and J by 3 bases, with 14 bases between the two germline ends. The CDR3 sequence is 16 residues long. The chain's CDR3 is CASSQDYPQIDYGYTF. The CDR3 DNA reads TGCGCCAGCAGCCAAGATTATCCCCAGATTGACTATGGCTACACCTTC.

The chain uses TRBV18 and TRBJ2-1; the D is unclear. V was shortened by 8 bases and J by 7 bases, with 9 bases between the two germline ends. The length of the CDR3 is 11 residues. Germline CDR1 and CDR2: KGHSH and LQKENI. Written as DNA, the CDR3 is TGTGCCAGCGTACAGTGGAATGAGCAGTTCTTC. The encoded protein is CASVQWNEQFF.

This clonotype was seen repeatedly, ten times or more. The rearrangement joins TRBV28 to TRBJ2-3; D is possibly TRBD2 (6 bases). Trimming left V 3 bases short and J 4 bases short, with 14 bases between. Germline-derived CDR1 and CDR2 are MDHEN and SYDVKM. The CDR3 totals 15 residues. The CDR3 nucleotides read TGTGCCAGCAGTTTTGGGGGGTTGCGAGCAGATACGCAGTATTTT. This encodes CASSFGGLRADTQYF. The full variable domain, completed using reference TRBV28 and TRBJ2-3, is DVKVTQSSRYLVKRTGEKVFLECVQDMDHENMFWYRQDPGLGLRLIYFSYDVKMKEKGDIPEGYSVSREKKERFSLILESASTNQTSMYLCASSFGGLRADTQYFGPGTRLTVL.

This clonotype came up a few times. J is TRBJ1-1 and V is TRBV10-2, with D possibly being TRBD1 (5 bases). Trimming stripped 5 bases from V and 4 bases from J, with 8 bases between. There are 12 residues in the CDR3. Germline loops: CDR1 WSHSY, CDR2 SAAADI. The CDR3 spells CASSRQSTEAFF. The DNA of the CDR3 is TGCGCCAGCAGTCGACAGAGCACTGAAGCTTTCTTT.

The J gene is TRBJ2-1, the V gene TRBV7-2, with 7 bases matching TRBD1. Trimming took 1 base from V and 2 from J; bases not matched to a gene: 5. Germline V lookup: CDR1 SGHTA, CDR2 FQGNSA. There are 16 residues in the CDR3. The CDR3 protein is CASSLGGQRAYNEQFF. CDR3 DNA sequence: TGTGCCAGCAGCTTAGGGGGACAGAGGGCCTACAATGAGCAGTTCTTC.

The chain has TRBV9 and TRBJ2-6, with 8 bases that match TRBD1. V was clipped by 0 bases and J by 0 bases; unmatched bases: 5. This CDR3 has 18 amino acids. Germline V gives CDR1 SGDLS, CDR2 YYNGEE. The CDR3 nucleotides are TGTGCCAGCAGCGTAGGTGCAGGGGGCCTCTCTGGGGCCAACGTCCTGACTTTC. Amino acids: CASSVGAGGLSGANVLTF.

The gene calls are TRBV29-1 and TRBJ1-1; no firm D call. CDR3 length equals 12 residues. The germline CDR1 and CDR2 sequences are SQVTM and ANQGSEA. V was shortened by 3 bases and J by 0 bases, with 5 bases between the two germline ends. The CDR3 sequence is CSVDKVNTEAFF. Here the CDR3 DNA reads TGCAGCGTTGATAAAGTGAACACTGAAGCTTTCTTT.

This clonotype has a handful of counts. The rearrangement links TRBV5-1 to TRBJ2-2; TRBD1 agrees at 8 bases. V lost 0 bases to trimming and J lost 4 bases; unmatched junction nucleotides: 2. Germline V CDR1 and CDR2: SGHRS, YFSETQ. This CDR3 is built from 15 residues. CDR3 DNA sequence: TGCGCCAGCAGCTTGGGACAGGGGATCACCGGGGAGCTGTTTTTT. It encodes CASSLGQGITGELFF.

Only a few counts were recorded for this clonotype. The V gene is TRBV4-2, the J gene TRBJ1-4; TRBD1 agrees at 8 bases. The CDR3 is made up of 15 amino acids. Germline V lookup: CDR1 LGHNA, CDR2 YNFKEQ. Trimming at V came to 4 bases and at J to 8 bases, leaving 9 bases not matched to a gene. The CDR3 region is CASSPLDRVGEKLFF. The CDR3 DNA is TGTGCCAGCAGCCCGCTGGACAGGGTGGGAGAAAAACTGTTTTTT.

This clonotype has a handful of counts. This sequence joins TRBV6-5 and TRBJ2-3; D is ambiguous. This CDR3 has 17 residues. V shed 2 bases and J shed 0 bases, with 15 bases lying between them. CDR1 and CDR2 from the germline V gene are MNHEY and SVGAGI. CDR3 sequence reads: CASSYASGPLSTDTQYF. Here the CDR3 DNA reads TGTGCCAGCAGTTACGCGTCCGGCCCACTTAGCACAGATACGCAGTATTTT.

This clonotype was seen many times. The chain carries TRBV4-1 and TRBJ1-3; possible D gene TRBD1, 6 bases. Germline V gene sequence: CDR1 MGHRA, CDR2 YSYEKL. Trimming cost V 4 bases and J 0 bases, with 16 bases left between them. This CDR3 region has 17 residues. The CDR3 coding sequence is TGCGCCAGCAGCCGAGGGGGGATAATCCTCTCTGGAAACACCATATATTTT. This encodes CASSRGGIILSGNTIYF.

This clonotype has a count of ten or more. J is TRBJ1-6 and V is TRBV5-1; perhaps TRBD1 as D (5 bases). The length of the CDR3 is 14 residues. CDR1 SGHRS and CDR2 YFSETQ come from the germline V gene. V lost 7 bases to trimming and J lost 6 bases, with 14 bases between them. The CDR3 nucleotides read TGCGCCAGCTCAACCGGGACTGCTAATTCACCCCTCCACTTT. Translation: CASSTGTANSPLHF.

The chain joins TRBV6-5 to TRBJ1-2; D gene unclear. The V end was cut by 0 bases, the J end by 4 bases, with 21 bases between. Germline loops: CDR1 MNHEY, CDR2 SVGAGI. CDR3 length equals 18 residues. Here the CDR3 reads CASSYSSNSPGTFYGYTF. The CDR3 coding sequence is TGTGCCAGCAGTTACTCGAGTAATTCACCAGGAACTTTCTATGGCTACACCTTC.